Presented here are 10 T cell receptor beta chains from one specimen sequenced in a study of blood T cell repertoires in COVID-19. Measured with immunoSEQ multiplex PCR; TCRdb has only the in-frame clones, and not every one. This table has 68,000 or so clones, 79% appearing once. The sample comprised peripheral blood. The receptor source for this set is a human donor in a cohort sampled during active COVID-19.

V and J are TRBV7-2 and TRBJ2-1; the match to TRBD2 covers 9 bases. CDR3 length: 13 amino acids. The germline CDR1 and CDR2 sequences are SGHTA and FQGNSA. The V and J ends lost 7 bases and 10 bases, in that order; junction bases with no gene match: 8. CDR3 in amino acids: CASTISGRGEQFF. The CDR3 region has the DNA TGTGCCAGCACCATTAGCGGGAGAGGGGAGCAGTTCTTC.

This chain uses TRBV28 with TRBJ2-1; a weak D match, TRBD2 (6 bases). Trimming pared 5 bases from V and 1 base from J, leaving 15 bases between. Germline CDR1 reads MDHEN; CDR2 reads SYDVKM. The CDR3 consists of 16 residues. CDR3 bases: TGTGCCAGCAGTCCCTCGGGAGAGGGATCCTACAATGAGCAGTTCTTC. As protein: CASSPSGEGSYNEQFF.

CDR3 amino acids: CATSIPRGYNEQFF. Written as DNA, the CDR3 is TGTGCCACCAGCATTCCCCGGGGGTACAATGAGCAGTTCTTC. The V gene is TRBV15, the J gene TRBJ2-1; tentative D call: TRBD2 (6 bases). There are 14 residues in the CDR3. Trimming took off 4 bases at V and 4 bases at J, with 11 bases between the two ends. Germline V gene data show CDR1 as LNHNV and CDR2 as YYDKDF (reference sequence).

This clone appeared a few times. J is TRBJ2-5 and V is TRBV28, with 8 bases identical to TRBD2. V lost 6 bases to trimming and J lost 4 bases; unmatched junction nucleotides: 7. The CDR3 length is 14 residues. Germline V gene sequence: CDR1 MDHEN, CDR2 SYDVKM. The CDR3 nucleotides read TGTGCCAGCAGCGCTCCGGCGGGGGGAGAGACCCAGTACTTC. Amino acid sequence: CASSAPAGGETQYF.

This chain uses TRBV30 with TRBJ2-5; perhaps TRBD2 as D (5 bases). The ends were cut back, 0 bases at V and 5 bases at J, with 7 bases in the middle. Germline V gives CDR1 GTSNPN, CDR2 SVGIG (reference sequence). CDR3 length: 12 amino acids. CDR3: CAWSVAGETQYF. The CDR3 region has the DNA TGTGCCTGGAGTGTTGCGGGCGAGACCCAGTACTTC.

V is TRBV12-3 or TRBV12-4 and J is TRBJ2-1, with a possible D match to TRBD2 (5 bases). Trimming shortened V by 2 bases and J by 10 bases, and 12 bases separated the two germline ends. This CDR3 comprises 13 residues. The CDR3 loop reads CASSLTVTGEQFF. CDR3 coding DNA: TGTGCCAGCAGTTTAACAGTGACGGGAGAGCAGTTCTTC.

The chain carries TRBV7-9 and TRBJ2-5, with TRBD2 identical over 7 bases. The ends lost 2 bases at V and 3 bases at J; junction bases unmatched: 3. Germline V gene data show CDR1 as SEHNR and CDR2 as FQNEAQ (reference sequence). This CDR3 spans 14 amino acids. The CDR3 region is CASSLLAEEETQYF. Here the CDR3 DNA reads TGTGCCAGCAGCTTACTAGCGGAAGAAGAGACCCAGTACTTC.

The rearrangement joins TRBV30 to TRBJ1-2, with 10 bases fitting TRBD1. Germline CDR1 and CDR2: GTSNPN and SVGIG (reference sequence). The CDR3 sequence is 13 residues long. The V gene end was trimmed by 3 bases and the J gene end by 8 bases; junction bases not matched to a gene: 6. Here the CDR3 reads CAWSHGTGEGYTF. CDR3 bases: TGTGCCTGGAGCCACGGGACAGGGGAAGGCTACACCTTC.

This chain joins TRBV21-1 and TRBJ2-7; the D call of TRBD2 is as the table states it, not checked on the DNA. TRBV21-1 is a pseudogene. This CDR3 comprises 19 residues. The CDR3 DNA follows: TGTGCCAGCAGCAAAGACATAAGAACTATCAGAATCGATTCCTACGAGCAGTACTTC. Amino acid sequence: CASSKDIRTIRIDSYEQYF.

The chain links TRBV18 to TRBJ2-7, with 11 bases matching TRBD2. Germline CDR1 reads KGHSH; CDR2 reads LQKENI. V lost 6 bases to trimming and J lost 7 bases; unmatched junction nucleotides: 14. The CDR3 is 16 residues long. The CDR3 DNA sequence: TGTGCCAGCTCGCCCTATGAGGGGACTAGCGGTGTGGAGCAGTACTTC. Translating it yields CASSPYEGTSGVEQYF. Variable domain in full (rest from reference TRBV18 and TRBJ2-7): NAGVMQNPRHLVRRRGQEARLRCSPMKGHSHVYWYRQLPEEGLKFMVYLQKENIIDESGMPKERFSAEFPKEGPSILRIQQVVRGDSAAYFCASSPYEGTSGVEQYFGPGTRLTVT.